The clone carrying this T cell receptor beta chain appeared a few times. Its antigen remains unknown. Time point: week 47, end of study. Mutant IDH1 20-mer peptide, at 300 ug, made up each vaccine dose, with topical imiquimod. These data originate in a study of a mutant IDH1 vaccine in newly diagnosed glioma. Study-level information: Treated patients had a mean age of about 37 years and a sex split that was about 62% male and around 38% female.

CDR1 is SGHDN and CDR2 is FVKESK in the germline V gene. The ends were cut back, 6 bases at V and 2 bases at J, with 13 bases in the middle. The CDR3 covers 14 residues. Clones were read by immunoSEQ multiplex PCR, and TCRdb kept only the in-frame ones, dropping some. Altogether approximately 60,000 clones are present, roughly four fifths being singletons, with the ten largest covering approximately 3.9%. The sequence came from a man aged 30-40 years with glioma. The rearrangement links TRBV14 to TRBJ2-5; no definite D call. The specimen was PBMCs, collected from a glioma patient whose treatment included an IDH1 peptide vaccine. CDR3 region: CASSLGPLQETQYF. DNA of the CDR3: TGTGCCAGCAGTCTAGGTCCATTACAAGAGACCCAGTACTTC.